The entry below gives a single T cell receptor (beta chain) sequence along with its context. Assay used: immunoSEQ multiplex PCR; TCRdb lists only in-frame clones, some missing. The sample has roughly 120,000 clones, 88% seen once; the top ten hold under 2.5%. Per germline, CDR1 SEHNR and CDR2 FQNEAQ (reference sequence). V was clipped by 5 bases and J by 6 bases; unmatched bases: 15. The CDR3 extends over 17 amino acids. These data are taken from a study of control samples from healthy donors and cancer patients. Specimen: blood. This chain uses TRBV7-9 with TRBJ2-1; 8 nucleotides match TRBD1. The clonotype was recovered from a woman in her sixties or seventies in good health. Here the CDR3 reads CASSPTGAGLGINEQFF. The CDR3 nucleotides are TGTGCCAGCAGCCCGACAGGGGCTGGGTTGGGCATCAATGAGCAGTTCTTC. Full variable domain (rest looked up from reference TRBV7-9 and TRBJ2-1): DTGVSQNPRHKITKRGQNVTFRCDPISEHNRLYWYRQTLGQGPEFLTYFQNEAQLEKSRLLSDRFSAERPKGSFSTLEIQRTEQGDSAMYLCASSPTGAGLGINEQFFGPGTRLTVL.